This TCR beta chain was sequenced during a study of blood T cell repertoires in COVID-19. Method: immunoSEQ multiplex PCR; TCRdb's copy keeps in-frame clones and lacks some. The sample consists of approximately 150,000 clones, roughly 90% of them appearing once. Per the germline V gene, CDR1 is SGHNT and CDR2 is YENEEA. V trimming: 2 bases; J trimming: 5 bases; junction bases outside the gene matches: 4. This CDR3 comprises 15 residues. The genes are TRBV11-3 and TRBJ2-1; TRBD1 matches at 9 bases. This sequence originates from a man between 18 and 29 years old with COVID-19, enrolled during active disease. Sequenced input: peripheral blood. This CDR3 reads CASSLYGTGHNEQFF. The CDR3 DNA reads TGTGCCAGCAGCTTATACGGGACAGGGCACAATGAGCAGTTCTTC.